A single sample gave rise to the 18 T cell receptor beta chains below, sequenced in a study of CXCR3-negative and CXCR3-positive naive CD8 T cells. Libraries were UMI-labeled 5' RACE TRB cDNA. From its re-call of the 5' RACE reads, TCRdb lists each CDR3 protein once, without DNA. This repertoire includes approximately 60,000 distinct CDR3 sequences. The source material was memory CD8+ T cells from blood. The receptors shown here come from a human donor in good health. Some clones in this sample may be carry-over from other donors' samples.

The chain links TRBV13 to TRBJ1-4. Per the germline V gene, CDR1 is PRHDT and CDR2 is FYEKMQ (reference sequence). CDR3 length: 15 amino acids. The CDR3 sequence: CASSSTRVVSEKLFF.

This chain links TRBV4-3 with TRBJ2-1; TCRdb gives TRBD1 as the D gene, but with no DNA this cannot be confirmed. The CDR3 consists of 16 residues. The V gene's germline CDR1 is LGHNA and CDR2 YSLEER. The CDR3 spells CASSREGVGVYNEQFF.

The CDR3 is CASRPRDRGGGYTF. The V and J genes are TRBV6-6 and TRBJ1-2; the D gene TCRdb calls, TRBD1, cannot be checked with no DNA. The CDR3 runs 14 residues. Germline lookup yields CDR1 MNHNY and CDR2 SVGAGI (reference sequence).

The gene calls are TRBV29-1 and TRBJ2-7; TCRdb calls TRBD1, which cannot be checked without DNA. Germline CDR1 and CDR2: SQVTM and ANQGSEA. This CDR3 is built from 13 residues. This CDR3 reads CSVGNRFSYEQYF.

This chain joins TRBV28 and TRBJ1-4. Germline V gene lookup returns CDR1 MDHEN and CDR2 SYDVKM. This CDR3 is built from 15 residues. The CDR3 spells CASSPSHRTNEKLFF.

The chain has TRBV20-1 and TRBJ1-1. The CDR3 consists of 16 residues. Germline-derived CDR1 and CDR2 are DFQATT and SNEGSKA (reference sequence). CDR3 sequence: CSARDRLGGELGLAFF.

The chain uses TRBV12-3 or TRBV12-4 and TRBJ2-2; absent DNA, TCRdb's TRBD2 call cannot be checked. The CDR3 loop spans 14 amino acids. This CDR3 is CASKEGSIPGELFF.

The J gene is TRBJ1-1, the V gene TRBV10-3. The CDR3 loop spans 11 amino acids. Per germline, CDR1 ENHRY and CDR2 SYGVKD. CDR3 residues: CAISQGAGAFF.

The chain joins TRBV27 to TRBJ2-5; with no DNA, the TCRdb D assignment of TRBD1 cannot be verified. The CDR3 contains 15 residues. CDR1 MNHEY and CDR2 SMNVEV come from the germline V gene (reference sequence). The CDR3 protein is CASRSSGGWFETQYF.

The chain combines TRBV9 with TRBJ2-5; TCRdb's D call of TRBD1 is untestable without DNA. CDR1 SGDLS and CDR2 YYNGEE come from the germline V gene. The CDR3 totals 16 residues. CDR3 in amino acids: CASSVGQGGSLETQYF.

The rearrangement joins TRBV6-4 to TRBJ2-2; lacking DNA, the TRBD2 call made by TCRdb goes unchecked. This CDR3 region has 15 residues. The germline V gene encodes CDR1 MRHNA and CDR2 SNTAGT. CDR3 protein: CASSVGGGNTGELFF.

The genes are TRBV15 and TRBJ2-1; TCRdb's D call of TRBD1 is untestable without DNA. The CDR3 loop spans 14 amino acids. Germline CDR1 LNHNV, CDR2 YYDKDF (reference sequence). The CDR3 spells CATSREVAGNEQFF.

The J gene is TRBJ2-3, the V gene TRBV7-6. CDR3 size: 14 residues. CDR1 is SGHVS, CDR2 FNYEAQ, per germline. CDR3 loop: CASSLASRSDTQYF.

The chain carries TRBV6-1 and TRBJ2-7; TCRdb's assignment of TRBD2 cannot be checked, as there is no DNA. The germline gives CDR1 MNHNS, CDR2 SASEGT. The CDR3 has 15 residues. The CDR3 reads CASSEGPSDPAEQYF.

The V gene is TRBV7-9, the J gene TRBJ2-2; TCRdb reports TRBD1, a call that lacks DNA to check it against. The germline V gene encodes CDR1 SEHNR and CDR2 FQNEAQ (reference sequence). The CDR3 runs to 13 residues. CDR3 residues: CASSSRATGELFF.

The V and J genes are TRBV3-1 and TRBJ2-3; checking the TCRdb D call of TRBD1 is not possible without DNA. This CDR3 has 16 residues. Germline V lookup: CDR1 LGHDT, CDR2 YNNKEL (reference sequence). The CDR3 loop is CASSQELQGAWDTQYF.

This chain connects TRBV28 to TRBJ2-1. Germline CDR1 reads MDHEN; CDR2 reads SYDVKM. The CDR3 loop spans 13 amino acids. The CDR3 protein is CASSLGFPNEQFF.

The V and J genes are TRBV25-1 and TRBJ1-5. CDR1 is MGHDK, CDR2 SYGVNS, per germline. The CDR3 length is 13 residues. CDR3 loop: CASSVGINQPQHF.